This T cell receptor beta chain was sequenced in a study of cytomegalovirus exposure and HLA in healthy donors. Turning to this clone: Its antigen remains unknown.

Generated by immunoSEQ multiplex PCR, the TCRdb table keeps only in-frame clones and is missing some. Among some 310,000 clones listed, approximately 86% were seen once. The CDR3 totals 14 residues. Germline loops: CDR1 WNHNN, CDR2 SYGVQD (reference sequence). The V and J ends lost 2 bases and 7 bases respectively, with 14 bases between them. Whole-study findings and limits: Approximately 160 TCR beta chains were listed as cytomegalovirus-associated.

Source material: PBMCs. This receptor was obtained from a young man in good health and CMV-seronegative. The chain links TRBV10-1 to TRBJ1-1; D is undetermined. The CDR3 sequence: CASSEDSVRFEAFF. For the CDR3, the DNA is TGCGCCAGCAGTGAGGATTCTGTCCGGTTTGAAGCTTTCTTT.